In its sample, the clone carrying this T cell receptor (beta chain) was seen a few times. The antigen is unknown. The record originates from a study of CD8 T cells in ankylosing spondylitis. The CDR3 consists of 14 residues. The J segment lost 3 bases and the V segment lost 4 bases, leaving 7 bases of the junction unmatched. Germline loops: CDR1 GTSNPN, CDR2 SVGIG (reference sequence). Study outcomes and limitations: There was reportedly significant enrichment of clones that were disease-linked in matched ankylosing spondylitis synovial fluid. Apparently characteristic of ankylosing spondylitis blood was a TCR beta motif (under ten highly homologous variants). As for the disease-linked clones, they showed a CD8+ phenotype and occurred at relatively low frequencies in peripheral blood.

Making use of molecular barcodes, quantitative 5'-RACE generated TCR beta libraries. TCRdb reanalysed the 5' RACE reads using MiXCR and keeps one entry per CDR3 protein. The sample includes approximately 150,000 distinct CDR3 sequences, roughly a third of them seen just once. The receptor's source is a male donor with ankylosing spondylitis. The rearrangement links TRBV30 to TRBJ1-1; 8 bases line up with TRBD1. The sequenced material came from synovial fluid, either unsorted or a sorted T cell fraction (not recorded which). The CDR3 sequence is CAWNQGAWYTEAFF. CDR3 in DNA: TGTGCCTGGAACCAGGGGGCTTGGTACACTGAAGCTTTCTTT.